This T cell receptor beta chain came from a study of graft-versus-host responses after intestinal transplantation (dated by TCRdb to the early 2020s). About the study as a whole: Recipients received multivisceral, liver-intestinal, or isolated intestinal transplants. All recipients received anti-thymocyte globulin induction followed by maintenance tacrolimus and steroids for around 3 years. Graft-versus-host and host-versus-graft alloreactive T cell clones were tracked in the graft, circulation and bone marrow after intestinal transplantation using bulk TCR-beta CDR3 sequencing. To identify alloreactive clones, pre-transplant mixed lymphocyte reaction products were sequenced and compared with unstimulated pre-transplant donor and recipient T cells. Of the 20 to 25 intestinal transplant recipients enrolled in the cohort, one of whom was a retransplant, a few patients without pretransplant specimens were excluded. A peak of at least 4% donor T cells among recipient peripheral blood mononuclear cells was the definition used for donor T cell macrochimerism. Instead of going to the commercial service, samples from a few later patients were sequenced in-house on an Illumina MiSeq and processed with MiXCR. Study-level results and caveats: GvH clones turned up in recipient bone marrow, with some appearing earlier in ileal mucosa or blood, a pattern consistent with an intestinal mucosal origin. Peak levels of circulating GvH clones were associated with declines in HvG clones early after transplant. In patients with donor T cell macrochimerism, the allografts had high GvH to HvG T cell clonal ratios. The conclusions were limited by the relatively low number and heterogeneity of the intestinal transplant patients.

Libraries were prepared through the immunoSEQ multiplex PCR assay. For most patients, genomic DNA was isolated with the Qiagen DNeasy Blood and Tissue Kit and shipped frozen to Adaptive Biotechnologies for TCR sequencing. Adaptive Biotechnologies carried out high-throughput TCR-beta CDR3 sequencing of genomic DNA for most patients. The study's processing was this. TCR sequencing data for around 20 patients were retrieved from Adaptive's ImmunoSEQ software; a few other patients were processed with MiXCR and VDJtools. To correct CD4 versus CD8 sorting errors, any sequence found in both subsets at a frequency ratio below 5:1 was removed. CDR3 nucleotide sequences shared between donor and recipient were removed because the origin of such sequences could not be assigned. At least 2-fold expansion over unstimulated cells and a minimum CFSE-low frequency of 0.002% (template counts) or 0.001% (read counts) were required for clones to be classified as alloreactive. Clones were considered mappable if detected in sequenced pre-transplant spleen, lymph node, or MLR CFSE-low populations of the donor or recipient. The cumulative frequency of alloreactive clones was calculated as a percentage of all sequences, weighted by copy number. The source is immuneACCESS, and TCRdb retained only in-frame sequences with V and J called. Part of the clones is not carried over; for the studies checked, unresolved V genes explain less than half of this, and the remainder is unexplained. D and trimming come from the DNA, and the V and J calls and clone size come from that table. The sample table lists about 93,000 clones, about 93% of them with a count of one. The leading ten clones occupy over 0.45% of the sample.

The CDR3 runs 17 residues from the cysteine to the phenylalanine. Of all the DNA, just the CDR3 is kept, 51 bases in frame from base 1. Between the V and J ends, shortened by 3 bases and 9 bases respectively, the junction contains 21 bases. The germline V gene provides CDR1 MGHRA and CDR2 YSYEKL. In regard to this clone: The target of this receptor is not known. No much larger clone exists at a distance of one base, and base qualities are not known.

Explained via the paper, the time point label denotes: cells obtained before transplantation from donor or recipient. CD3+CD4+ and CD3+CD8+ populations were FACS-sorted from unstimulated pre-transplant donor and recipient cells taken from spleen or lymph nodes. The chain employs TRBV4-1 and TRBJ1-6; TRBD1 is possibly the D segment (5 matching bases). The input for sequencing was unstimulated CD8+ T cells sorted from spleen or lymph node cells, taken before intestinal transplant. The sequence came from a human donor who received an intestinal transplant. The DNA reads TGCGCCAGCAGCCAGGGCCCAGGGTACGGTCTAAGTTCACCCCTCCACTTT. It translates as CASSQGPGYGLSSPLHF.